The clone carrying this T cell receptor beta chain was seen just once. This sample was taken from a study of T cell changes during pregnancy in multiple sclerosis. Trimming took off 2 bases at V and 4 bases at J, with 14 bases between the two ends. CDR3 length: 16 amino acids. Germline CDR1 reads MGHRA; CDR2 reads YSYEKL. Repertoires were generated with immunoSEQ multiplex PCR, while TCRdb's copy carries only in-frame clones and drops some. The table includes about 84,000 clones, 94% detected once. The sample was peripheral blood, taken in the second trimester of pregnancy. The rearrangement uses TRBV4-1 and TRBJ2-2, with a possible D match to TRBD1 (6 bases). The clonotype originates from a female donor in good health, enrolled as a control in a pregnancy study. The CDR3 DNA reads TGCGCCAGCAGCCAACTGACAGGAACGATCACCGGGGAGCTGTTTTTT. Its translation is CASSQLTGTITGELFF.